Sequencing of this T cell receptor beta chain was carried out in a study of immune characteristics of hereditary and idiopathic chronic pancreatitis. In terms of the full investigation: The study profiled local pancreatic immune cells and TCRbeta repertoires in hereditary and idiopathic chronic pancreatitis compared with control organ donor pancreases. TCRbeta sequencing was performed on a few control pancreases, roughly 7 hereditary chronic pancreatitis pancreases and roughly 6 idiopathic chronic pancreatitis pancreases. Minimal in vitro experimental manipulation of pancreas-infiltrating T cells was the reason the gDNA-based approach was selected. What the study reported, not specific to this receptor: Significantly increased TCRbeta repertoire diversity and reduced clonality were observed in both chronic pancreatitis groups relative to controls. Chronic pancreatitis caused by alcohol use was excluded from the study. Differences in Vbeta-Jbeta gene family usage, including TRBV10, TRBV19, TRBV23 and TRBV5, were found between hereditary and idiopathic chronic pancreatitis.

For controls, pancreas tissue was obtained from deceased organ donors without any known pancreatic disease and was run through the same islet isolation procedure used for patient tissue. For TCRbeta sequencing, genomic DNA was pulled straight from bulk pancreas tissue, skipping any T cell sorting. Pancreas tissues from patients and organ donors were collected consecutively at two US centers. The library was made by the immunoSEQ multiplex PCR assay. The TCRbeta CDR3 region and adjacent sequences were amplified and sequenced from pancreatic genomic DNA. As for the original processing: Repertoire diversity was assessed as a mean normalized Shannon-Wiener index, and productive clonality and productive rearrangement counts were also measured. Control and chronic pancreatitis repertoire metrics were compared with the nonparametric Mann-Whitney U test. A clonotype counted as shared when its CDR3beta sequence had identical amino acid composition and length across subjects. TCRdb re-hosts the immuneACCESS table, in-frame sequences only. Its copies lack some clones; in the studies checked, an unresolved V gene accounts for under half of them, and the cause for the rest is not known. Clone size and V and J calls were adopted from that table, with D and trimming inferred from the DNA. The sample records approximately 540 clones, about 71% of which are singletons. The ten most abundant clones make up 28% of the sample.

In regard to this clone: Its antigen remains unidentified. Base qualities are not at hand, and no much larger clone is one base apart.

V drops 2 bases and J drops 6 bases, leaving 8 bases in between. From cysteine to phenylalanine, the CDR3 is 12 amino acids long. Just CDR3 DNA is preserved here, 36 bases in frame from base 1. Taken from the germline V gene, the CDR1 and CDR2 loops are MDHEN and SYDVKM. The source material was pancreas tissue. The chain links TRBV28 with TRBJ2-7; tentative D gene TRBD2, with 5 bases matching. This clonotype originated in a human donor who was a deceased organ donor serving as a healthy control. Here is the DNA: TGTGCCAGCAGTTTAGCGGGTTCCGAGCAGTACTTC. The encoded protein is CASSLAGSEQYF. Joined to the reference TRBV28 and TRBJ2-7 proteins, this CDR3 gives the full variable domain: DVKVTQSSRYLVKRTGEKVFLECVQDMDHENMFWYRQDPGLGLRLIYFSYDVKMKEKGDIPEGYSVSREKKERFSLILESASTNQTSMYLCASSLAGSEQYFGPGTRLTVT.